Presented here are 5 T cell receptor beta chains from one specimen sequenced in a study of CD4 T cells in relation to SARS-CoV-2 and coronaviruses. The repertoire was sequenced with immunoSEQ multiplex PCR; TCRdb's copy has only in-frame clones and lacks some. The sample has tens of thousands of clones, under 90% seen once. No antigen has been identified for these receptors. The material sequenced was naive CD4+ T cells from PBMCs, cultured in vitro. Subset described: naive CD4+ T cells isolated by negative enrichment. Every receptor here comes from an adult with COVID-19.

This clone appeared a few times. The CDR3 sequence: CASSLVGTSGIYEQYF. In nucleotides, the CDR3 is TGCGCCAGCAGCTTGGTGGGGACTAGCGGGATCTACGAGCAGTACTTC. The rearrangement links TRBV5-1 to TRBJ2-7; 13 bases fit TRBD2. Germline V gene sequence: CDR1 SGHRS, CDR2 YFSETQ. V was clipped by 0 bases and J by 3 bases; unmatched bases: 3. There are 16 residues in the CDR3. Full variable domain (missing parts from reference TRBV5-1 and TRBJ2-7): KAGVTQTPRYLIKTRGQQVTLSCSPISGHRSVSWYQQTPGQGLQFLFEYFSETQRNKGNFPGRFSGRQFSNSRSEMNVSTLELGDSALYLCASSLVGTSGIYEQYFGPGTRLTVT.

The chain combines TRBV27 with TRBJ2-3; TRBD2 agrees at 9 bases. In germline, CDR1 is MNHEY, CDR2 SMNVEV (reference sequence). Trimming at V came to 3 bases and at J to 1 base, leaving 8 bases not matched to a gene. The CDR3 has 17 amino acids. CDR3 DNA sequence: TGTGCCAGCAGTTTTGTGGCGGGAGGGCCCCGCACAGATACGCAGTATTTT. The encoded protein is CASSFVAGGPRTDTQYF.

The rearrangement links TRBV28 to TRBJ2-3; 10 bases match TRBD2. CDR3 length equals 20 residues. Trimming took 1 base from V and 4 from J; bases not matched to a gene: 17. Per germline, CDR1 MDHEN and CDR2 SYDVKM. The chain's CDR3 is CASSLLKVASGSRGADTQYF. CDR3 nucleotides: TGTGCCAGCAGTTTATTGAAGGTCGCTAGCGGGAGTCGAGGGGCAGATACGCAGTATTTT.

This clone was found once. This chain uses TRBV6-6 with TRBJ2-4; D tentatively fits TRBD1 or TRBD2 (6 bases each). The germline CDR1 and CDR2 sequences are MNHNY and SVGAGI (reference sequence). The V gene lost 5 bases and the J gene lost 1 base, with 15 bases spanning the gap. This CDR3 spans 16 amino acids. CDR3 nucleotide sequence: TGTGCCAGCAGTCCAGTCGGGGGCTGGGCCAAAAACATTCAGTACTTC. Encoded protein: CASSPVGGWAKNIQYF.

A single count supports this clone. The chain recombines TRBV18 with TRBJ2-5, with TRBD2 as a possible D gene (6 bases). The CDR3 runs 14 residues. Per the germline V gene, CDR1 is KGHSH and CDR2 is LQKENI. V dropped 3 bases and J dropped 6 bases, with 14 bases sitting between them. Here the CDR3 reads CASSPAGPRKTQYF. In DNA, the CDR3 is TGTGCCAGCTCACCGGCGGGGCCAAGAAAGACCCAGTACTTC.